This TCR beta chain was identified in a study of regulatory T cells in long-lasting Graves disease. Study-wide background: By definition, persistent Graves' disease involved antithyroid drugs for over 5 years alongside positive TSH receptor antibodies. Study outcomes and limitations: Relative to new patients (under 1,000), persistent patients exhibited greater sharing of public clonotypes (2,741).

There are a few counts of this clonotype. Its target is not known. Time point noted: persistent/refractory GD, antithyroid drugs over 5 years with positive TRAb. RNA from PBMCs was the source of the TCR library. It was by American Thyroid Association guidelines that Graves' disease was diagnosed. In building TCR beta libraries, iRepertoire HTBI primers were used together with Arm-PCR of CDR3 regions. Authors' processing steps: Identified segments across samples numbered about 56 TRBV and roughly 15 TRBJ. TCRdb ran MiXCR on the multiplex PCR reads and lists one entry per CDR3 protein. It is TCRdb's table, rather than the study itself, that gives the V and J calls and clone size. The sample lists some 420,000 distinct CDR3 sequences, roughly 22% occurring once. V gave up 7 bases and J gave up 0 bases; unmatched junction bases: 4. Germline V CDR1 and CDR2: SGDLS, YYNGEE. The CDR3 covers 15 residues.

Material: peripheral blood mononuclear cells (PBMCs), obtained when the disease was refractory, from a patient treated with antithyroid drugs. The receptor was derived from a female donor with Graves disease. This chain links TRBV9 with TRBJ2-2, with 9 bases that match TRBD2. The CDR3 here is CASHSGGANTGELFF. CDR3 sequence (DNA): TGTGCCAGCCATAGCGGGGGTGCGAACACCGGGGAGCTGTTTTTT.